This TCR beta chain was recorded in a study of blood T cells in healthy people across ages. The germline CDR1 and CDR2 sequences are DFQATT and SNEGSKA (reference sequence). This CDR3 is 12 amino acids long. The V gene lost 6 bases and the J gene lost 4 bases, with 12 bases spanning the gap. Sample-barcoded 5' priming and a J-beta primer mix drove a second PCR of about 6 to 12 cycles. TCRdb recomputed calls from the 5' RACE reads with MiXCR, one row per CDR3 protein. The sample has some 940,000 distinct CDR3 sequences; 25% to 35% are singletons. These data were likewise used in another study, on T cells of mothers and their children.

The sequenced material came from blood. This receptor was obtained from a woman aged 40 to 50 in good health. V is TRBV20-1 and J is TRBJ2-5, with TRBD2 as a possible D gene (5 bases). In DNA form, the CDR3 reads TGCAGTGCGCCGGGGAAGCCAGAGACCCAGTACTTC. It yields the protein CSAPGKPETQYF.